This T cell receptor (beta chain) was recovered during a study of TIL therapy for anti-PD-1-resistant metastatic lung cancer. Whole-study findings and limits: TIL cultures after expansion showed higher clonality and lower diversity than baseline tumor (median 6% vs 31%). Many TIL product clones were absent from baseline tumor, suggesting clonal contraction.

The germline V gene has CDR1 SGHTA and CDR2 FQGNSA. There are 15 residues in the CDR3. V lost 5 bases and J lost 4; bases outside the gene matches: 10. This clone was observed a handful of times. The antigen remains undetermined. Regarding time point: pre-treatment sample, taken before nivolumab and TIL therapy. Tumor tissue came from excised metastases, mostly pleural nodules or supraclavicular lymph nodes. Tumors were harvested before any PD-1/PD-L1 blockade. The libraries were made with immunoSEQ v3. Produced via immunoSEQ multiplex PCR; TCRdb's table is partial and in-frame only. The sample shows around 6,000 clones, roughly 70% of them seen only once.

This TCR derives from a person aged 25 to 79 with non-small cell lung cancer. The specimen comprised tumor tissue, sampled at baseline. The gene calls are TRBV7-2 and TRBJ1-2; 7 positions agree with TRBD1. The CDR3 spells CASSPGRGLAYGYTF. The DNA of the CDR3 is TGTGCCAGCAGCCCCGGGAGGGGGCTTGCCTATGGCTACACCTTC. Variable domain in full (rest from reference TRBV7-2 and TRBJ1-2): GAGVSQSPSNKVTEKGKDVELRCDPISGHTALYWYRQSLGQGLEFLIYFQGNSAPDKSGLPSDRFSAERTGGSVSTLTIQRTQQEDSAVYLCASSPGRGLAYGYTFGSGTRLTVV.